This T cell receptor beta chain is drawn from a study of CD8+CD57+ T cells in acquired aplastic anemia. Study-wide points: Patients and controls shared twenty-nine CD8+ CDR3 sequences, which appeared highly expressed in patients and within their immunodominant clones.

CDR3 and TCR beta VDJ profiling relied on a genomic DNA template. Using its own MiXCR run on the reads, TCRdb lists one record per CDR3 protein. Of some 410,000 distinct CDR3 sequences listed, 65% to 80% are singletons. About this clonotype itself: The antigen remains undetermined. The CDR3 ends on some other residue instead of the conserved phenylalanine or tryptophan, so this is likely a read error.

The V end was cut by 9 bases, the J end by 7 bases, with 16 bases between. CDR3 length equals 13 residues. Germline CDR1 and CDR2: LNHDA and SQIVND (reference sequence). The chain recombines TRBV19 with TRBJ1-5; D remains unclear. The sequenced sample was sorted CD4+, CD8+, or CD8+CD57+ T cells (not recorded which) from PBMCs. This receptor was taken from a human donor in good health, serving as a control. The CDR3 nucleotides read TGTGCCAGCACCCGACACGGATACCAGCCCCAGCATTGT. Protein sequence: CASTRHGYQPQHC.